These 18 T cell receptor beta chains came from one sample sequenced in a study of blood T cell repertoires in COVID-19. TCRdb's copy holds only in-frame clones and misses some; the assay was immunoSEQ multiplex PCR. Among 95,000 to 130,000 clones, approximately 90% were seen once, and the ten largest hold 1.5% to 2%. The sample consisted of peripheral blood. Receptors were obtained from a human donor with active COVID-19. The donor label of this sample is uncertain.

The gene calls are TRBV29-1 and TRBJ1-2; D remains ambiguous. The CDR3 extends over 12 amino acids. The germline gives CDR1 SQVTM, CDR2 ANQGSEA. The ends were cut back, 4 bases at V and 6 bases at J, with 12 bases in the middle. The DNA for the CDR3 is TGCAGCGTTGTCGCCAACGCGGATGGCTACACCTTC. Amino acid sequence: CSVVANADGYTF.

The chain combines TRBV12-3 or TRBV12-4 with TRBJ1-5, with D unresolved. There are 12 residues in the CDR3. Between the trimmed V and J ends, which lost 3 bases and 4 bases, there was a span of 4 bases. CDR3 DNA: TGTGCCAGCAGTTTGTATAATCAGCCCCAGCATTTT. It is translated as CASSLYNQPQHF.

V and J are TRBV27 and TRBJ2-3; a weak D match, TRBD2 (6 bases). Germline CDR1 MNHEY, CDR2 SMNVEV (reference sequence). Trimming shortened V by 5 bases and J by 4 bases, and 7 bases separated the two germline ends. The CDR3 covers 12 residues. Written as DNA, the CDR3 is TGTGCCAGCAGTCGACTAGCAGATACGCAGTATTTT. Translated, it gives CASSRLADTQYF.

This CDR3 is CASIGQNNSPLHF. The CDR3 DNA reads TGTGCCAGCATTGGACAGAATAATTCACCCCTCCACTTT. The chain couples TRBV6-5 to TRBJ1-6; D may be TRBD1 (6 bases). Germline V gene sequence: CDR1 MNHEY, CDR2 SVGAGI. With 7 bases removed from V and 5 bases from J, the gap between germline ends came to 9 bases. This CDR3 has 13 amino acids.

The J gene is TRBJ1-5, the V gene TRBV27, with 7 bases identical to TRBD1. Germline CDR1 MNHEY, CDR2 SMNVEV (reference sequence). This CDR3 comprises 12 residues. V was clipped by 8 bases and J by 4 bases; unmatched bases: 2. The CDR3 DNA reads as TGTGCCAGCCAGGGGGAGAATCAGCCCCAGCATTTT. This codes for CASQGENQPQHF.

This sequence joins TRBV7-2 and TRBJ2-2; D is unresolved. The CDR3 is made up of 14 amino acids. The V end was cut by 5 bases, the J end by 7 bases, with 14 bases between. Germline loops: CDR1 SGHTA, CDR2 FQGNSA. Written as DNA, the CDR3 is TGTGCCAGCAGCGTAGTGTGGCCTGGCGGGGAGCTGTTTTTT. It is translated as CASSVVWPGGELFF.

The CDR3 region has the DNA TGTGCCAGCAGCGTTGAACAGGGCGGCAATCAGCCCCAGCATTTT. Its translation is CASSVEQGGNQPQHF. The chain employs TRBV5-5 and TRBJ1-5; possibly TRBD1 for D (6 bases). The CDR3 length is 15 residues. Deletions cut 4 bases from V and 2 bases from J, with 13 bases between. Germline V gene sequence: CDR1 SGHKS, CDR2 YYEKEE (reference sequence).

This chain joins TRBV15 and TRBJ2-7; no definite D call. This CDR3 region has 13 residues. Germline CDR1 reads LNHNV; CDR2 reads YYDKDF (reference sequence). The V and J ends lost 0 bases and 4 bases respectively, with 7 bases between them. The CDR3 loop is CATSRDGQYEQYF. CDR3 nucleotides: TGTGCCACCAGCAGAGATGGGCAATACGAGCAGTACTTC.

The V call is TRBV6-2 or TRBV6-3, the J call TRBJ1-1, with unresolved D. The CDR3 contains 14 residues. The V end was cut by 2 bases, the J end by 2 bases, with 9 bases between. Per the germline V gene, CDR1 is MNHEY and CDR2 is SVGEGT. The CDR3 protein is CASSYVRANTEAFF. The CDR3 DNA is TGTGCCAGCAGTTACGTGAGGGCTAACACTGAAGCTTTCTTT.

The chain has TRBV4-1 and TRBJ1-3, with D perhaps matching TRBD1 (6 bases). V lost 2 bases to trimming and J lost 4 bases, with 12 bases between them. The germline V gene has CDR1 MGHRA and CDR2 YSYEKL. This CDR3 has 15 amino acids. The CDR3 protein is CASSQRTVRGNTIYF. DNA for the CDR3: TGCGCCAGCAGCCAAAGGACAGTTCGAGGAAACACCATATATTTT.

The chain combines TRBV11-3 with TRBJ2-7, with TRBD1 matching over 7 bases. The germline V gene encodes CDR1 SGHNT and CDR2 YENEEA. V dropped 5 bases and J dropped 6; count of bases not matched to a gene: 7. The CDR3 is 13 residues long. The CDR3 region has the DNA TGTGCCAGCAGCCTTGAGACAGGGTCCGAGCAGTACTTC. Its translation is CASSLETGSEQYF.

This clone turned up a few times. V is TRBV7-2 and J is TRBJ1-1; tentatively, D is TRBD1 (6 bases). CDR1 SGHTA and CDR2 FQGNSA come from the germline V gene. Trimming cost V 4 bases and J 0 bases, with 12 bases left between them. The CDR3 is made up of 15 amino acids. CDR3 coding DNA: TGTGCCAGCAGCTCGGCGGGGGCTATGAACACTGAAGCTTTCTTT. As protein: CASSSAGAMNTEAFF.

V gene TRBV5-8 combines with J gene TRBJ2-3, with D possibly TRBD1 on 5 matching bases. The ends were cut back, 2 bases at V and 0 bases at J, with 10 bases in the middle. CDR3 length equals 15 residues. The germline V gene has CDR1 SGHTS and CDR2 YDEGEE. In DNA form, the CDR3 reads TGTGCCAGCAGCTTTAGGGGCGATAGCACAGATACGCAGTATTTT. Protein product: CASSFRGDSTDTQYF.

This chain connects TRBV7-2 to TRBJ2-2, with D possibly TRBD2 on 5 matching bases. Germline V gives CDR1 SGHTA, CDR2 FQGNSA. Trimming shortened V by 0 bases and J by 7 bases, and 9 bases separated the two germline ends. The CDR3 runs 14 residues. The CDR3 sequence is CASSLARRSGELFF. In DNA, the CDR3 is TGTGCCAGCAGCTTAGCGCGGAGGAGCGGGGAGCTGTTTTTT.

The chain uses TRBV5-1 and TRBJ2-5; 12 positions match TRBD2. The CDR3 is 16 residues long. After removal of 1 base from V and 5 bases from J, the junction contained 6 bases not matched to a gene. Per the germline V gene, CDR1 is SGHRS and CDR2 is YFSETQ. The CDR3 DNA is TGCGCCAGCAGCTTGCAACTAGCGGGGGGTGGTGAGACCCAGTACTTC. Encoded protein: CASSLQLAGGGETQYF.

The chain uses TRBV4-3 and TRBJ1-4; the match to TRBD1 covers 7 bases. The CDR3 is made up of 15 amino acids. The ends lost 1 base at V and 8 bases at J; junction bases unmatched: 7. Germline V lookup: CDR1 LGHNA, CDR2 YSLEER. This chain's CDR3 is CASSQGQGGNEKLFF. The CDR3 coding sequence is TGCGCCAGCAGCCAAGGACAGGGTGGGAACGAAAAACTGTTTTTT.

The J gene is TRBJ1-2, the V gene TRBV19, with D uncertain. The CDR3 has 12 amino acids. Germline V CDR1 and CDR2: LNHDA, SQIVND (reference sequence). The V end was cut by 3 bases, the J end by 8 bases, with 10 bases between. The chain's CDR3 is CASSISAVGYTF. In DNA form, the CDR3 reads TGTGCCAGTAGTATCTCAGCGGTGGGCTACACCTTC.

The V and J genes are TRBV10-3 and TRBJ2-1, with 7 bases identical to TRBD1. CDR1 is ENHRY, CDR2 SYGVKD, per germline. CDR3 length: 14 residues. V dropped 3 bases and J dropped 10; count of bases not matched to a gene: 9. The CDR3 DNA sequence: TGTGCCATCAGTGAAGGGACAGCTCAGTTGGAGCAGTTCTTC. Its translation: CAISEGTAQLEQFF.